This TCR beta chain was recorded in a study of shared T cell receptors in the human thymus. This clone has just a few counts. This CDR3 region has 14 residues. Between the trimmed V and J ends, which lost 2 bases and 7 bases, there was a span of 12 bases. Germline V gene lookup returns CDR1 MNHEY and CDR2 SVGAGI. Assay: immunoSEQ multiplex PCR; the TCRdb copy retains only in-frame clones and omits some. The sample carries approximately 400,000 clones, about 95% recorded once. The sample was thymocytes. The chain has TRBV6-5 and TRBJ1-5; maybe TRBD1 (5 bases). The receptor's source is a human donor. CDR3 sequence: CASSYVLGRQPQHF. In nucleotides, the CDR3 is TGTGCCAGCAGTTACGTCCTGGGACGCCAGCCCCAGCATTTT.